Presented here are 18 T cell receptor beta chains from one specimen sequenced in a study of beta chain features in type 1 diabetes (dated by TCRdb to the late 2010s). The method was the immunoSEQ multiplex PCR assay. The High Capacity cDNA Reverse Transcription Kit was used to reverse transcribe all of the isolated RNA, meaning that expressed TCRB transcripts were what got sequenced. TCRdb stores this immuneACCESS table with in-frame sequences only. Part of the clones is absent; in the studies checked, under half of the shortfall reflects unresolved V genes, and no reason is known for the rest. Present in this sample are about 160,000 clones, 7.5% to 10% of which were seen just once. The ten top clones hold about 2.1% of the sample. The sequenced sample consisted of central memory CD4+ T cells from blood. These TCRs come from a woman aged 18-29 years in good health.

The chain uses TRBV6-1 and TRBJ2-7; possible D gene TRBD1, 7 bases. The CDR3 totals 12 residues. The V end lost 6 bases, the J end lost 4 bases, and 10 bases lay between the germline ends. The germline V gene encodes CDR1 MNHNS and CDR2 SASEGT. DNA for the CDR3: TGTGCCAGCAGGGCAGGGGGGTACGAGCAGTACTTC. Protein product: CASRAGGYEQYF.

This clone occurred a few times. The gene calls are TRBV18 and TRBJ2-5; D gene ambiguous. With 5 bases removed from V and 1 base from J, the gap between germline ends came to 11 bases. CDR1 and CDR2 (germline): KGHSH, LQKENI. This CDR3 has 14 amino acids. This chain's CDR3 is CASSKANPQETQYF. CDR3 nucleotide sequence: TGTGCCAGCTCAAAAGCGAACCCCCAAGAGACCCAGTACTTC.

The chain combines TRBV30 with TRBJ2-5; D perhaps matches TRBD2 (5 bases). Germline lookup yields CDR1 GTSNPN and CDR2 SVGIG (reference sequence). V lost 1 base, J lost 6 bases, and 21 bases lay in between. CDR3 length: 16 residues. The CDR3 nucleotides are TGTGCCTGGAGTGGCAGTCCCACGGGGAAGCAGCAGACCCAGTACTTC. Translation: CAWSGSPTGKQQTQYF.

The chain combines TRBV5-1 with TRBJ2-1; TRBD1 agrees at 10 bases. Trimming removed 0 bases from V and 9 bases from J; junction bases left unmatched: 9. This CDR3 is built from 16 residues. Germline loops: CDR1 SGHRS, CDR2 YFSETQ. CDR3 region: CASSLAHGTGASEQFF. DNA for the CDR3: TGCGCCAGCAGCTTGGCCCACGGGACAGGGGCTAGTGAGCAGTTCTTC. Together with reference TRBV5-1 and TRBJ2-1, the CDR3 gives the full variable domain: KAGVTQTPRYLIKTRGQQVTLSCSPISGHRSVSWYQQTPGQGLQFLFEYFSETQRNKGNFPGRFSGRQFSNSRSEMNVSTLELGDSALYLCASSLAHGTGASEQFFGPGTRLTVL.

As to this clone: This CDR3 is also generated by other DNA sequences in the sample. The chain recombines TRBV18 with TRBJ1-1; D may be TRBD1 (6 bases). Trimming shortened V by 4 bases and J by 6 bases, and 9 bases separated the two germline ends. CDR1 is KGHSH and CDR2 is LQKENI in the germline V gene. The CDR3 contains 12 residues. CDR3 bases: TGTGCCAGCTCACTACAGGGCGCTGAAGCTTTCTTT. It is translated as CASSLQGAEAFF.

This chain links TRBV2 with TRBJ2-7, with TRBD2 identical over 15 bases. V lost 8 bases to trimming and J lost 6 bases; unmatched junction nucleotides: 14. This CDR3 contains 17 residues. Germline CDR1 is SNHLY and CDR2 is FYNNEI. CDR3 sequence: CASHGLAGGFGAAEQYF. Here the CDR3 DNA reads TGTGCCAGCCATGGACTAGCGGGAGGGTTTGGGGCGGCCGAGCAGTACTTC.

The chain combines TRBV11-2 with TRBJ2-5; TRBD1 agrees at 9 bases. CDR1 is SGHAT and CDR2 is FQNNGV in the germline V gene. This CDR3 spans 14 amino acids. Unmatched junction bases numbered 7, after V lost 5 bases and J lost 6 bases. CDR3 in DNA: TGTGCCAGCAGCCCAGGGACAGGGCGACAGACCCAGTACTTC. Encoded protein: CASSPGTGRQTQYF. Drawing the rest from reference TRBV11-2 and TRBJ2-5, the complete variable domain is EAGVAQSPRYKIIEKRQSVAFWCNPISGHATLYWYQQILGQGPKLLIQFQNNGVVDDSQLPKDRFSAERLKGVDSTLKIQPAKLEDSAVYLCASSPGTGRQTQYFGPGTRLLVL.

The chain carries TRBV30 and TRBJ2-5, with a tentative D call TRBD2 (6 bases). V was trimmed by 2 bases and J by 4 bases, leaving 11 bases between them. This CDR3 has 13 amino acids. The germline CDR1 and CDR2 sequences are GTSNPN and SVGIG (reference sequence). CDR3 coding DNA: TGTGCCTGGAGTAGGAATAGCGGAGAGACCCAGTACTTC. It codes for CAWSRNSGETQYF.

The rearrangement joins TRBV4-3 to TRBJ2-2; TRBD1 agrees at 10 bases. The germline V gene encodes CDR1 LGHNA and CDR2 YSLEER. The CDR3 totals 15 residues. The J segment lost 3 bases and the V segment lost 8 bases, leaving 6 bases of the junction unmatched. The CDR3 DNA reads TGCGCCAGCTCCTGGGACAGGGGTGACACCGGGGAGCTGTTTTTT. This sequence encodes CASSWDRGDTGELFF.

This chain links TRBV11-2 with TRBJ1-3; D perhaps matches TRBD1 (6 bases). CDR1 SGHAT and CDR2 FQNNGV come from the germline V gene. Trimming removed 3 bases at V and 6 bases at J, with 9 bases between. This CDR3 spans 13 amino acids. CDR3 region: CASSFGQKNTIYF. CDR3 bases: TGTGCCAGCAGCTTCGGACAGAAAAACACCATATATTTT. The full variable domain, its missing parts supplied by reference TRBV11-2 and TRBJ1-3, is EAGVAQSPRYKIIEKRQSVAFWCNPISGHATLYWYQQILGQGPKLLIQFQNNGVVDDSQLPKDRFSAERLKGVDSTLKIQPAKLEDSAVYLCASSFGQKNTIYFGEGSWLTVV.

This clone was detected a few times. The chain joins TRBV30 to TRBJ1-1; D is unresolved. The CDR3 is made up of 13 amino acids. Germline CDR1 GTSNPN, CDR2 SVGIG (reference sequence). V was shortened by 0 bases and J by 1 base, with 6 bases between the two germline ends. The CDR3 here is CAWSVRRNTEAFF. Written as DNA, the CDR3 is TGTGCCTGGAGTGTAAGGAGGAACACTGAAGCTTTCTTT.

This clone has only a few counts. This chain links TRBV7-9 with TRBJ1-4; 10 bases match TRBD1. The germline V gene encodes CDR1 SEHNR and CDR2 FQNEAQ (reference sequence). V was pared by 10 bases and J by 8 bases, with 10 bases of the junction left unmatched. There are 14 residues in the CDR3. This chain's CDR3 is CATGSGTGDEKLFF. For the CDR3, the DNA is TGTGCCACCGGATCCGGGACAGGGGACGAAAAACTGTTTTTT. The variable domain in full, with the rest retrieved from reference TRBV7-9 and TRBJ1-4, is DTGVSQNPRHKITKRGQNVTFRCDPISEHNRLYWYRQTLGQGPEFLTYFQNEAQLEKSRLLSDRFSAERPKGSFSTLEIQRTEQGDSAMYLCATGSGTGDEKLFFGSGTQLSVL.

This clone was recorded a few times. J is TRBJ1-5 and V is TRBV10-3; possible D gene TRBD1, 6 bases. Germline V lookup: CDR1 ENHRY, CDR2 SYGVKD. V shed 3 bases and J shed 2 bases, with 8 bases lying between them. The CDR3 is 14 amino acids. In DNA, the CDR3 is TGTGCCATCAGTGACAGGGGTGGCAATCAGCCCCAGCATTTT. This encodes CAISDRGGNQPQHF.

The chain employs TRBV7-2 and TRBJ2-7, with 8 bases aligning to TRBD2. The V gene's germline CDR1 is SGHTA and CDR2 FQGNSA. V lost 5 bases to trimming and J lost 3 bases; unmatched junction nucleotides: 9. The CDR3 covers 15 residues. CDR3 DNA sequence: TGTGCCAGCAGCCTGCAGCGGGGGCCAGACTACGAGCAGTACTTC. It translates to CASSLQRGPDYEQYF.

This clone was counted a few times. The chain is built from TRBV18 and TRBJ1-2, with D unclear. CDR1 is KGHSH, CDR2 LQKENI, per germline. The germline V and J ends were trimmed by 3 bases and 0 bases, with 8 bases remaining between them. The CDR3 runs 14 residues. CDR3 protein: CASSPTPANYGYTF. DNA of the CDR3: TGTGCCAGCTCACCCACACCCGCTAACTATGGCTACACCTTC.

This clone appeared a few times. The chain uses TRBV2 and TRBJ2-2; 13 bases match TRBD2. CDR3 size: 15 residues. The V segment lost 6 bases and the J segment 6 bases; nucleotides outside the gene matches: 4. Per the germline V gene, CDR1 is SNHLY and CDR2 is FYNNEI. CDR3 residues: CASRRTSGGPGELFF. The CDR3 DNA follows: TGTGCCAGCAGAAGGACTAGCGGGGGCCCCGGGGAGCTGTTTTTT.

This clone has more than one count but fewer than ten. Here the CDR3 DNA reads TGCGCCAGCAGCCCTGCCGGAGGAGGGACTGAAGCTTTCTTT. Encoded protein: CASSPAGGGTEAFF. The chain uses TRBV5-1 and TRBJ1-1; D gene uncertain. The CDR3 runs to 14 residues. V lost 4 bases, J lost 5 bases, and 15 bases lay in between. Germline V gene sequence: CDR1 SGHRS, CDR2 YFSETQ.

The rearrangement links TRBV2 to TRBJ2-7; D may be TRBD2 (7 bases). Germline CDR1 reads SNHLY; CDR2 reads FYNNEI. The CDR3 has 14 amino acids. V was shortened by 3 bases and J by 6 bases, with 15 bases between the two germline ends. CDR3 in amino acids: CASSEMNREGEQYF. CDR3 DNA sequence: TGTGCCAGCAGTGAGATGAACAGGGAGGGCGAGCAGTACTTC.